The 15 T cell receptor beta chains in this list originate from one sample, sequenced in a study of cytomegalovirus exposure and HLA in healthy donors. Measured with immunoSEQ multiplex PCR; TCRdb has only the in-frame clones, and not every one. The table has 95,000 to 150,000 clones, about 85% seen once. Sequences were obtained from PBMCs. Every receptor here comes from a woman aged 25 to 39 in good health and CMV-seronegative.

This chain uses TRBV29-1 with TRBJ2-7, with TRBD1 identical over 8 bases. Germline CDR1 reads SQVTM; CDR2 reads ANQGSEA. The V gene end was trimmed by 7 bases and the J gene end by 0 bases; junction bases not matched to a gene: 5. The CDR3 contains 13 residues. In DNA form, the CDR3 reads TGCAGCGCCCTGACAGGGGACTCCTACGAGCAGTACTTC. The encoded protein is CSALTGDSYEQYF.

This clone showed up just once. The rearrangement links TRBV30 to TRBJ2-4; a weak D match, TRBD2 (6 bases). Per the germline V gene, CDR1 is GTSNPN and CDR2 is SVGIG (reference sequence). V was pared by 0 bases and J by 1 base, with 16 bases between. The CDR3 spans 17 residues. CDR3 in DNA: TGTGCCTGGAGTGTATCCGCAAGCGGGCAGGCCAAAAACATTCAGTACTTC. Translated: CAWSVSASGQAKNIQYF.

V gene TRBV25-1 combines with J gene TRBJ2-1, with D uncertain. CDR1 is MGHDK and CDR2 is SYGVNS in the germline V gene. Trimming cost V 2 bases and J 7 bases, with 12 bases left between them. The CDR3 is made up of 14 amino acids. The chain's CDR3 is CASSEDLVSNEQFF. The CDR3 nucleotides are TGTGCCAGCAGTGAAGATCTAGTGTCGAATGAGCAGTTCTTC.

The chain couples TRBV6-5 to TRBJ2-7; D is undetermined. Trimming shortened V by 3 bases and J by 4 bases, and 13 bases separated the two germline ends. This CDR3 is built from 14 residues. Germline V gene sequence: CDR1 MNHEY, CDR2 SVGAGI. CDR3 loop: CASSYWQPGYEQYF. The CDR3 DNA sequence: TGTGCCAGCAGTTATTGGCAGCCAGGATACGAGCAGTACTTC.

This chain connects TRBV7-2 to TRBJ2-5, with TRBD2 as a possible D gene (5 bases). This CDR3 has 14 amino acids. The ends were cut back, 2 bases at V and 3 bases at J, with 10 bases in the middle. Germline CDR1 is SGHTA and CDR2 is FQGNSA. The CDR3: CASSLWTGEETQYF. CDR3 coding DNA: TGTGCCAGCAGCTTATGGACTGGAGAAGAGACCCAGTACTTC.

The chain carries TRBV6-5 and TRBJ2-7; TRBD2 aligns across 8 bases. There are 15 residues in the CDR3. Unmatched junction bases numbered 6, after V lost 2 bases and J lost 3 bases. Germline CDR1 reads MNHEY; CDR2 reads SVGAGI. This CDR3 is CASSYGRGALYEQYF. DNA for the CDR3: TGTGCCAGCAGTTACGGGCGGGGGGCCCTCTACGAGCAGTACTTC.

The chain links TRBV5-4 to TRBJ2-1, with D possibly TRBD2 on 6 matching bases. The CDR3 sequence is 15 residues long. The germline V and J ends were trimmed by 0 bases and 4 bases, with 11 bases remaining between them. From germline, CDR1 is SGHNT and CDR2 YYREEE (reference sequence). The CDR3 nucleotides are TGTGCCAGCAGCTTGGGCGGGGCGGAATACAATGAGCAGTTCTTC. Translating it yields CASSLGGAEYNEQFF.

The chain recombines TRBV18 with TRBJ1-2; no reliable D call. Trimming removed 3 bases from V and 2 bases from J, with 7 bases in between. The length of the CDR3 is 13 residues. CDR1 is KGHSH and CDR2 is LQKENI in the germline V gene. This chain's CDR3 is CASSPAENYGYTF. The CDR3 DNA follows: TGTGCCAGCTCACCGGCGGAAAACTATGGCTACACCTTC.

The rearrangement links TRBV11-2 to TRBJ2-5; the match to TRBD1 covers 8 bases. This CDR3 has 15 residues. V lost 6 bases, J lost 3 bases, and 9 bases stayed unmatched. From germline, CDR1 is SGHAT and CDR2 FQNNGV. The chain's CDR3 is CASSSRDRIKETQYF. The CDR3 DNA follows: TGTGCCAGCAGTTCCCGGGACAGGATTAAAGAGACCCAGTACTTC.

This clone was observed a few times. The rearrangement links TRBV18 to TRBJ2-7, with TRBD2 matching over 12 bases. Germline CDR1 is KGHSH and CDR2 is LQKENI. The length of the CDR3 is 17 residues. Trimming cost V 2 bases and J 3 bases; bases outside gene matches: 8. CDR3 bases: TGTGCCAGCTCACCAATGGGACTAGCGGGTGAGAACTACGAGCAGTACTTC. Its translation: CASSPMGLAGENYEQYF.

This chain connects TRBV4-1 to TRBJ2-7; unclear D gene. CDR3 length equals 13 residues. V lost 4 bases and J lost 2, with 9 bases in between. The V gene's germline CDR1 is MGHRA and CDR2 YSYEKL. In DNA, the CDR3 is TGCGCCAGCAGCCGAGAAACAGCCTACGAGCAGTACTTC. Its protein product is CASSRETAYEQYF.

The chain uses TRBV9 and TRBJ2-7; 10 nucleotides match TRBD2. There are 15 residues in the CDR3. CDR1 and CDR2 from the germline V gene are SGDLS and YYNGEE. V lost 4 bases, J lost 2 bases, and 6 bases stayed unmatched. Here the CDR3 reads CASSFASGGAYEQYF. CDR3 bases: TGTGCCAGCAGCTTTGCTAGCGGGGGCGCCTACGAGCAGTACTTC.

This chain uses TRBV27 with TRBJ1-4; tentatively, D is TRBD1 (5 bases). V lost 3 bases and J 0 bases, leaving 26 bases between the germline ends. Germline lookup yields CDR1 MNHEY and CDR2 SMNVEV (reference sequence). CDR3 size: 21 residues. The chain's CDR3 is CASSFRSYGTPLTSTNEKLFF. CDR3 sequence (DNA): TGTGCCAGCAGTTTCCGATCCTACGGGACTCCCTTAACGTCAACTAATGAAAAACTGTTTTTT. Drawing the rest from reference TRBV27 and TRBJ1-4, the complete variable domain is EAQVTQNPRYLITVTGKKLTVTCSQNMNHEYMSWYRQDPGLGLRQIYYSMNVEVTDKGDVPEGYKVSRKEKRNFPLILESPSPNQTSLYFCASSFRSYGTPLTSTNEKLFFGSGTQLSVL.

In DNA form, the CDR3 reads TGTGCCAGCAGCTTGGGAGGGAACAGGGCGGTAGGTGAGCAGTTCTTC. Translated: CASSLGGNRAVGEQFF. V gene TRBV5-6 combines with J gene TRBJ2-1; D possibly corresponds to TRBD1 (6 bases). The CDR3 is 16 amino acids. CDR1 and CDR2 (germline): SGHDT, YYEEEE. Trimming stripped 0 bases from V and 9 bases from J, with 19 bases between.

The J gene is TRBJ1-3, the V gene TRBV5-1; D is perhaps TRBD1 (5 bases). V was shortened by 0 bases and J by 6 bases, with 7 bases between the two germline ends. Germline assignment: CDR1 SGHRS and CDR2 YFSETQ. The CDR3 spans 13 residues. This chain's CDR3 is CASSLGQTNTIYF. CDR3 in DNA: TGCGCCAGCAGCTTGGGACAGACAAACACCATATATTTT.